Each of the 10 T cell receptor beta chains below was sequenced from the same sample in a study of T cells in Graves' hyperthyroidism and ophthalmopathy. Amplified regions were TCR beta CDR3 sequences from RNA transcripts. HTBI primers were used for first-round RT-PCR of the TCR CDR3. TCRdb used MiXCR to reprocess the multiplex PCR reads, holding one entry per CDR3 protein. The table shows over 300,000 distinct CDR3 sequences, with around 14% occurring only once. Sequenced material: blood. Every receptor here comes from a woman aged 55-75 years with Graves' hyperthyroidism.

This clonotype has ten or more counts. J is TRBJ2-7 and V is TRBV24-1; 9 bases are a match to TRBD1. With V trimmed by 4 bases and J by 1 base, 7 bases remained unmatched. CDR1 is KGHDR and CDR2 is SFDVKD in the germline V gene. The CDR3 spans 16 residues. The CDR3 loop is CATSETGTGTSYEQYF. CDR3 nucleotide sequence: TGTGCCACCAGTGAGACCGGGACAGGGACTTCCTACGAGCAGTACTTC.

This chain connects TRBV19 to TRBJ2-3; perhaps D is TRBD1 or TRBD2 (5 bases each). Germline CDR1 LNHDA, CDR2 SQIVND (reference sequence). V was clipped by 3 bases and J by 6 bases, with 19 bases between them. The CDR3 is 16 amino acids. For the CDR3, the DNA is TGTGCCAGTAGTATGGTCGGGCGAGGGGACGGGGATACGCAGTATTTT. This encodes CASSMVGRGDGDTQYF. Full variable domain (rest looked up from reference TRBV19 and TRBJ2-3): DGGITQSPKYLFRKEGQNVTLSCEQNLNHDAMYWYRQDPGQGLRLIYYSQIVNDFQKGDIAEGYSVSREKKESFPLTVTSAQKNPTAFYLCASSMVGRGDGDTQYFGPGTRLTVL.

This chain uses TRBV9 with TRBJ1-1, with TRBD1 identical over 9 bases. The V and J ends lost 1 base and 1 base, in that order; junction bases with no gene match: 5. This CDR3 spans 16 amino acids. Per the germline V gene, CDR1 is SGDLS and CDR2 is YYNGEE. The CDR3 loop reads CASSVPPGQGNTEAFF. The DNA for the CDR3 is TGTGCCAGCAGCGTACCACCGGGACAGGGGAACACTGAAGCTTTCTTT.

Many counts were recorded for this clonotype. V usage is TRBV11-3 and J usage is TRBJ2-1; 13 positions agree with TRBD2. This CDR3 has 17 amino acids. From germline, CDR1 is SGHNT and CDR2 YENEEA. After removal of 1 base from V and 8 bases from J, the junction contained 8 bases not matched to a gene. The CDR3 spells CASSLAAWTSGSDEQFF. The CDR3 DNA sequence: TGTGCCAGCAGCTTAGCCGCCTGGACTAGCGGGAGTGATGAGCAGTTCTTC.

The sample holds many counts of this clonotype. The chain recombines TRBV12-3 or TRBV12-4 with TRBJ2-3; the D call may be TRBD1 or TRBD2 (5 bases each). V gave up 9 bases and J gave up 3 bases, with 19 bases separating them. The CDR3 spans 15 residues. CDR3 sequence (DNA): TGTGCCAGTTTATTCCGGGGCGGTGGAACAGATACGCAGTATTTT. It encodes CASLFRGGGTDTQYF.

The chain joins TRBV29-1 to TRBJ1-2; D is unclear. In germline, CDR1 is SQVTM, CDR2 ANQGSEA. This CDR3 has 15 amino acids. Trimming stripped 3 bases from V and 3 bases from J, with 17 bases between. The CDR3 nucleotides are TGCAGCGTTGAGCCACCGTCGGCGGCGGACTATGGCTACACCTTC. The encoded protein is CSVEPPSAADYGYTF.

This clonotype was observed at least ten times. The chain couples TRBV11-3 to TRBJ2-1, with D unclear. Between the trimmed V and J ends, which lost 5 bases and 2 bases, there was a span of 19 bases. In germline, CDR1 is SGHNT, CDR2 YENEEA. The CDR3 has 17 residues. The CDR3 DNA is TGTGCCAGCAGCCAGAAGGTCTGGAAGAGTACCTACAATGAGCAGTTCTTC. Translating gives CASSQKVWKSTYNEQFF. The full variable domain, its missing parts supplied by reference TRBV11-3 and TRBJ2-1, is EAGVVQSPRYKIIEKKQPVAFWCNPISGHNTLYWYLQNLGQGPELLIRYENEEAVDDSQLPKDRFSAERLKGVDSTLKIQPAELGDSAVYLCASSQKVWKSTYNEQFFGPGTRLTVL.

This clonotype was recorded at least ten times. The chain links TRBV28 to TRBJ2-7; the match to TRBD2 covers 12 bases. With V trimmed by 1 base and J by 5 bases, 9 bases remained unmatched. The CDR3 covers 17 residues. Germline assignment: CDR1 MDHEN and CDR2 SYDVKM. CDR3 residues: CASSLSRLAGVAHEQYF. The CDR3 region has the DNA TGTGCCAGCAGTTTATCCCGACTAGCGGGAGTTGCCCACGAGCAGTACTTC.

This clonotype was counted only a few times. The J gene is TRBJ1-2, the V gene TRBV7-2; D gene ambiguous. The germline gives CDR1 SGHTA, CDR2 FQGNSA. This CDR3 region has 13 residues. V was pared by 5 bases and J by 3 bases, with 10 bases between. The CDR3 DNA is TGTGCCAGCAGCGCCGAACGGGACTATGGCTACACCTTC. As protein: CASSAERDYGYTF.

To note about this clonotype: This may be a read error: a much more frequent sequence differs by one nucleotide. The CDR3 protein is CASKRGPNTKAFF. CDR3 DNA: TGTGCCAGTAAGAGGGGCCCCAACACTAAAGCTTTCTTT. The genes are TRBV19 and TRBJ1-1; possible D gene TRBD1, 5 bases. CDR1 is LNHDA, CDR2 SQIVND, per germline (reference sequence). The CDR3 spans 13 residues.